A single T cell receptor beta chain is shown here with its context. What this receptor recognizes is not known. The record has no base qualities; no much larger clone is one base away. Via the germline V gene, CDR1 is SGHAT and CDR2 FQNNGV. At the junction V is shortened by 10 bases and J by 4 bases, with 14 bases in between. The CDR3 sequence holds 12 residues, the cysteine and phenylalanine included. The entry retains the CDR3 DNA only, 36 bases that are in frame from base 1. These data originate in a study of regulatory T cells after allogeneic stem cell transplantation (dated by TCRdb to the late 2010s). With respect to the entire study: Patients were divided into groups based on whether acute graft-versus-host disease developed within 100 days of stem cell transplantation. CD4+CD25+CD127- regulatory T cells were isolated from patient PBMCs by fluorescence-activated cell sorting. Conventional CD4+ T cells defined as CD4+CD25+/-CD127+ were also sorted and TCR-sequenced for comparison in the study. The regulatory T-cell TCR repertoire after allogeneic stem cell transplantation was compared between patients with and without acute graft-versus-host disease. Broader findings and caveats from the paper: None of the regulatory T-cell clones was shared across all patients, and no significant correlation was found between sorted cell numbers and the inverse Simpson index. Patients without graft-versus-host disease showed a less diverse, more focused regulatory T-cell TCR repertoire than patients with the disease. Diversity of the conventional CD4+ T-cell repertoire was not significantly different between patients with graft-versus-host disease and patients without graft-versus-host disease. Because the patient sample size was small, the findings needed validation in a larger cohort. Top 10 regulatory T-cell clones occupied a significantly larger repertoire share in non-GvHD patients, suggesting expansion of presumably allo-specific protective clones.

The time point label for this specimen denotes: 30 days after allogeneic hematopoietic stem cell transplantation. At 30 days after allogeneic hematopoietic stem cell transplantation, peripheral blood mononuclear cells were collected from the patients. Sequencer: Illumina MiSeq. Reverse transcription of RNA was performed with the SMARTer RACE cDNA Amplification kit, after which the TCR beta CDR3 region was amplified. RNA from sorted cells was extracted with the RNeasy Mini Kit. Illumina paired-end sequencing was used to sequence the TCR beta amplicons. Per the source publication's procedure: MiXCR, VDJtools and the tcR R package were used for TCR repertoire analysis. The inverse Simpson index was used to measure diversity, and clones were grouped as rare, small, medium or expanded based on each clone's proportion of the repertoire. TCRdb ran its own pipeline on the public reads, namely fastp trimming at Q25 and MiXCR clone calling, and kept in-frame beta chains. Under each unique CDR3 protein, matching rows form one entry showing the most common genes and DNA. The V and J calls shown here were made by TCRdb, not taken from the authors' results. Recorded for this sample are 850 to 1,100 distinct CDR3 sequences; roughly 17% of them occurred a single time. Of the sample, more than 10% falls within the top ten clones.

This specimen consisted of sorted CD4+ T cells from blood (whether regulatory or conventional is not recorded), obtained 30 days after allogeneic stem cell transplant. The source of this sequence is a human patient who had an allogeneic stem cell transplant, so the T cells may come from the graft donor. The chain employs TRBV11-2 and TRBJ2-7; matching of 6 bases hints at TRBD2 as the D gene. Here is the DNA: TGTGCCACCTCCGGAGGGAGGTACGAGCAGTACTTC. Translated, it reads CATSGGRYEQYF.